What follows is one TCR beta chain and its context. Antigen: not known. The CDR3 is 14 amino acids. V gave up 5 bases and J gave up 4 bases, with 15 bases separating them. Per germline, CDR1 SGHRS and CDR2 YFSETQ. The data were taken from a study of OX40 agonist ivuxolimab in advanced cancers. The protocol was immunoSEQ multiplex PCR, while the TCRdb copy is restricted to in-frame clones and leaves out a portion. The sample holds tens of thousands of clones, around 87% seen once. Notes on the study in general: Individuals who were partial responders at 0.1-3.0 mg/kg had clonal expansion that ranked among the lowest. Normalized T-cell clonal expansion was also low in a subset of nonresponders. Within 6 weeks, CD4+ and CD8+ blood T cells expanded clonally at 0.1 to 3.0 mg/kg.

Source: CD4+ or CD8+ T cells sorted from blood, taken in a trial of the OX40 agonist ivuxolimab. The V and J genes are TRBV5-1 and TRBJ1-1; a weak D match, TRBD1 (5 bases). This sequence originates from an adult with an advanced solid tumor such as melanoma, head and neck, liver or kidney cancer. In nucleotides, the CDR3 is TGCGCCAGCAGTGGGTGGGGCGGAGGCACTGAAGCTTTCTTT. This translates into CASSGWGGGTEAFF.